This T cell receptor (beta chain) comes out of a study of cytomegalovirus exposure and HLA in healthy donors. This clone has a single count. Sequencing used immunoSEQ multiplex PCR; TCRdb keeps in-frame clones, though not all of them. The sample includes fewer than 400,000 clones, over 75% of them seen just once. Germline assignment: CDR1 WSHSY and CDR2 SAAADI. V dropped 4 bases and J dropped 7 bases, with 7 bases sitting between them. The CDR3 length is 11 residues. The sample consisted of PBMCs. The clonotype comes from a man younger than 40 in good health and CMV-seronegative. The V gene is TRBV10-2, the J gene TRBJ1-1; D is unclear. DNA of the CDR3: TGCGCCAGCAGTGGCTCGAGTGAAGCTTTCTTT. Protein: CASSGSSEAFF.